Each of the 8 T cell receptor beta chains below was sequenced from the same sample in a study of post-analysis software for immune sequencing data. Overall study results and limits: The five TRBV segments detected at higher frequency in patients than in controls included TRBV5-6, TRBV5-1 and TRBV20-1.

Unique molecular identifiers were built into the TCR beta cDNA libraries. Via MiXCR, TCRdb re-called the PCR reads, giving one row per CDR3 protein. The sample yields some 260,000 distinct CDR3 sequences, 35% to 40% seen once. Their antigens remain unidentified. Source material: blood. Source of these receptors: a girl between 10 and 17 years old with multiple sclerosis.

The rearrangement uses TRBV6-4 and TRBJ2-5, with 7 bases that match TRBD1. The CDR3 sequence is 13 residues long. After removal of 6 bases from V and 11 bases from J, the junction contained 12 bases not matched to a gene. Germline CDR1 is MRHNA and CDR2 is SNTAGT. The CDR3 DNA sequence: TGTGCCAGCAGCGACGAGGGAGACAGGGAGCAGTACTTC. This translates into CASSDEGDREQYF.

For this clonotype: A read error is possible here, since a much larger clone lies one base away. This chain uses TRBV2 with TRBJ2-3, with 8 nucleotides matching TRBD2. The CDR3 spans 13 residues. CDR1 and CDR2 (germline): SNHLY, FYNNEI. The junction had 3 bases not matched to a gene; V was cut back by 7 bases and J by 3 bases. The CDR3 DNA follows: TGTGCCAGCATCGGACTAGCAACAGATACGCAGTATTTT. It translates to CASIGLATDTQYF.

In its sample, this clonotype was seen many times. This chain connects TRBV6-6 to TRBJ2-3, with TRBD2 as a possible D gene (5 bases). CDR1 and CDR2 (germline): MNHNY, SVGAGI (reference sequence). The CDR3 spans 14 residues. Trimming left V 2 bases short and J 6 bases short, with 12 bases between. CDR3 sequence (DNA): TGTGCCAGCAGTTACGGAGCGGCTGGGGATACGCAGTATTTT. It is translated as CASSYGAAGDTQYF.

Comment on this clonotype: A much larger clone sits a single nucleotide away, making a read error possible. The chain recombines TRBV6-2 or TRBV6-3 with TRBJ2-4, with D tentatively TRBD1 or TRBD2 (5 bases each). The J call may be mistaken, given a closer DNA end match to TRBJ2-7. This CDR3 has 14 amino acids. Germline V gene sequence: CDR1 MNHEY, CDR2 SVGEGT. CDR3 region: CASSPRGKPCEQYF. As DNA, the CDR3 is TGTGCCAGCAGTCCGAGGGGCAAACCCTGCGAGCAGTACTTC.

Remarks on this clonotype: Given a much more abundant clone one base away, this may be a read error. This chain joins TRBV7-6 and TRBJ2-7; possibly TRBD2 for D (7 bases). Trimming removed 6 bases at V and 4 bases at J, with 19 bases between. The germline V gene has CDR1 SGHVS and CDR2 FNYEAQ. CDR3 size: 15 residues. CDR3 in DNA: TGTGCCAGCAGATCAGGGCGGGGGCGAAGATACGAGCAGTACTTC. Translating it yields CASRSGRGRRYEQYF.

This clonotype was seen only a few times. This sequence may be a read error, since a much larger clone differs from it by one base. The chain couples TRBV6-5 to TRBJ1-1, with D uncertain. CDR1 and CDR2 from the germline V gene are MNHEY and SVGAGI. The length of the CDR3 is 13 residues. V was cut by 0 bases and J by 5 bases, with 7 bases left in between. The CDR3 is CASSYSEGTEAFF. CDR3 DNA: TGTGCCAGCAGTTACTCGGAGGGTACTGAAGCTTTCTTT.

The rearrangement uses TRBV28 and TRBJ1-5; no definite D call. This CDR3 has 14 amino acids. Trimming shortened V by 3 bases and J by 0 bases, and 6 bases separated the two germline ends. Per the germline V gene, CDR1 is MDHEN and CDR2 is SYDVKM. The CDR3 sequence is CASSLVYSNQPQHF. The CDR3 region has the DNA TGTGCCAGCAGTTTGGTATATAGCAATCAGCCCCAGCATTTT.

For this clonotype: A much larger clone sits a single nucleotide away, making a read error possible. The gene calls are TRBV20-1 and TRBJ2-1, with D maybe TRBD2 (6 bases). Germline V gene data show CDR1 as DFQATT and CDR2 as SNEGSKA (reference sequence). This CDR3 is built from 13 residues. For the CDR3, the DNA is TGCGTTAGGCAGGGAGGCTTGGAGCGGGAGCAGTTCTTC. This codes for CVRQGGLEREQFF.